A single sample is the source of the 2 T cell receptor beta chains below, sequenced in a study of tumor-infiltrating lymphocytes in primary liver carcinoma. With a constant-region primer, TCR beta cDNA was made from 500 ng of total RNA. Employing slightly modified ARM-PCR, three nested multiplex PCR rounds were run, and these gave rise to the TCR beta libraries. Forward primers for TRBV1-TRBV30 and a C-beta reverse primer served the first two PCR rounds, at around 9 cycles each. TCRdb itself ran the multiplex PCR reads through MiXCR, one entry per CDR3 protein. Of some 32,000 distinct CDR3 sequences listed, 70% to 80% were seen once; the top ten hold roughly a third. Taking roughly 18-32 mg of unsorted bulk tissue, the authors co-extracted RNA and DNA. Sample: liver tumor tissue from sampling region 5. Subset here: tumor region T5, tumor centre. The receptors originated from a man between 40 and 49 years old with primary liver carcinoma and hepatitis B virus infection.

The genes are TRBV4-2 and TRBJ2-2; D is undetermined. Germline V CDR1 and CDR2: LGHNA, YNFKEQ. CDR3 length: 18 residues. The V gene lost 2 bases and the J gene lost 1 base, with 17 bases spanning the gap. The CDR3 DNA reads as TGTGCCAGCAGCCAACATCGGTTTAGTCAGGTGAACACCGGGGAGCTGTTTTTT. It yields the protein CASSQHRFSQVNTGELFF.

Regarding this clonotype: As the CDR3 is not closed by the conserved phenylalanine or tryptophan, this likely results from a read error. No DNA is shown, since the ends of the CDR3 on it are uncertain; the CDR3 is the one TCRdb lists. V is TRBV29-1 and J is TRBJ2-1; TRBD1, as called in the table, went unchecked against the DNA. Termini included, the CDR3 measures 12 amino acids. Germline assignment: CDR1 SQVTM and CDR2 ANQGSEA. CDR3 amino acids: CSARPGGSEQFI.